Presented here are 29 T cell receptor beta chains from one specimen sequenced in a study of cytomegalovirus exposure and HLA in healthy donors (dated by TCRdb to 2017 to 2019). Preparation of the library involved the immunoSEQ multiplex PCR assay. In its TCRdb copy, this immuneACCESS table keeps in-frame sequences only and misses some clones. Where compared with another copy, unresolved V genes explain less than half of these, and the others have no known cause. This sample lists some 79,000 clones; around 94% were detected once. About 3.5% of the sample comes from the top ten. The sequenced sample consisted of PBMCs. These receptors were obtained from a woman between 18 and 30 years old in good health and CMV-seropositive.

This sequence joins TRBV6-6 and TRBJ1-1; D uncertain. V was trimmed by 8 bases and J by 2 bases, leaving 15 bases between them. The CDR3 has 14 residues. Per the germline V gene, CDR1 is MNHNY and CDR2 is SVGAGI (reference sequence). The CDR3 DNA reads TGTGCCAGCGAGGTTTTGCAGACTAACACTGAAGCTTTCTTT. It encodes CASEVLQTNTEAFF.

The chain has TRBV9 and TRBJ1-1; possibly TRBD1 for D (6 bases). Trimming stripped 2 bases from V and 5 bases from J, with 19 bases between. The germline gives CDR1 SGDLS, CDR2 YYNGEE. CDR3 length: 16 residues. The CDR3 region is CASSVFGGRGRTEAFF. The CDR3 DNA reads as TGTGCCAGCAGCGTGTTCGGGGGGCGAGGGAGAACTGAAGCTTTCTTT.

This rearrangement joins TRBV7-2 to TRBJ2-3; the D gene is possibly TRBD2 (5 bases). The germline CDR1 and CDR2 sequences are SGHTA and FQGNSA. The CDR3 extends over 15 amino acids. V lost 4 bases and J lost 3, with 14 bases in between. The CDR3 DNA is TGTGCCAGCAGCTGGACCGCGGTAGCGACAGATACGCAGTATTTT. The encoded protein is CASSWTAVATDTQYF.

For this clone: One junction end disagrees with the germline gene, perhaps due to a read error. The chain joins TRBV7-7 to TRBJ2-5, with 8 nucleotides matching TRBD2. The V gene's germline CDR1 is SSHAT and CDR2 FNYEAQ (reference sequence). The CDR3 is 15 amino acids. The CDR3 DNA sequence: TGTGCTAGCAGCTTAGCGACTAGCGATCGAGAGACCCAGTACTTC. It codes for CASSLATSDRETQYF.

The V call is TRBV6-5, the J call TRBJ1-3; D uncertain. There are 13 residues in the CDR3. In germline, CDR1 is MNHEY, CDR2 SVGAGI. V was clipped by 8 bases and J by 0 bases, with 8 bases between them. CDR3 sequence reads: CASRLYSGNTIYF. The CDR3 DNA sequence: TGTGCCAGCCGACTTTACTCTGGAAACACCATATATTTT.

This chain joins TRBV7-2 and TRBJ2-3; 7 bases map to TRBD2. Germline V gene sequence: CDR1 SGHTA, CDR2 FQGNSA. V dropped 6 bases and J dropped 2; count of bases not matched to a gene: 5. The CDR3 runs 14 residues. CDR3 amino acids: CASRPGLNTDTQYF. CDR3 in DNA: TGTGCCAGCAGGCCGGGACTAAACACAGATACGCAGTATTTT.

The V gene is TRBV6-5, the J gene TRBJ1-1; D is ambiguous. The germline V gene encodes CDR1 MNHEY and CDR2 SVGAGI. This CDR3 is 14 amino acids long. The germline V and J ends were trimmed by 0 bases and 5 bases, with 10 bases remaining between them. This CDR3 reads CASSYSRGWTEAFF. CDR3 nucleotide sequence: TGTGCCAGCAGTTACTCGAGAGGCTGGACTGAAGCTTTCTTT.

The gene calls are TRBV28 and TRBJ1-5; D unresolved. With 0 bases removed from V and 6 bases from J, the gap between germline ends came to 9 bases. This CDR3 region has 14 residues. Germline CDR1 reads MDHEN; CDR2 reads SYDVKM. As DNA, the CDR3 is TGTGCCAGCAGTTTATGGGCCGGCGGTCAGCCCCAGCATTTT. Translation: CASSLWAGGQPQHF.

The J gene is TRBJ2-3, the V gene TRBV5-1; 11 nucleotides match TRBD2. The CDR3 has 17 amino acids. V was pared by 6 bases and J by 4 bases, with 13 bases of the junction left unmatched. The V gene's germline CDR1 is SGHRS and CDR2 YFSETQ. The CDR3 spells CASTPSALSGRADTQYF. CDR3 sequence (DNA): TGCGCCAGCACCCCGTCAGCTCTTAGCGGGAGGGCAGATACGCAGTATTTT.

V is TRBV5-1 and J is TRBJ1-4; 9 bases agree with TRBD1. This CDR3 region has 14 residues. Germline-derived CDR1 and CDR2 are SGHRS and YFSETQ. V lost 1 base and J lost 8; bases outside the gene matches: 3. The CDR3 region is CASSLRDRAEKLFF. The DNA for the CDR3 is TGCGCCAGCAGCTTGAGGGACAGGGCCGAAAAACTGTTTTTT.

This chain uses TRBV28 with TRBJ1-1; 7 bases map to TRBD1. The CDR3 has 19 amino acids. The V gene end was trimmed by 4 bases and the J gene end by 3 bases; junction bases not matched to a gene: 20. Germline loops: CDR1 MDHEN, CDR2 SYDVKM. The CDR3 region is CASSWLRQGRGFGDTEAFF. The CDR3 bases are TGTGCCAGCAGTTGGCTCCGACAGGGCAGAGGATTTGGGGACACTGAAGCTTTCTTT. Filled out from reference TRBV28 and TRBJ1-1, the complete variable domain reads DVKVTQSSRYLVKRTGEKVFLECVQDMDHENMFWYRQDPGLGLRLIYFSYDVKMKEKGDIPEGYSVSREKKERFSLILESASTNQTSMYLCASSWLRQGRGFGDTEAFFGQGTRLTVV.

The CDR3 spells CASSIGAGGLSTEAFF. In DNA form, the CDR3 reads TGTGCCAGTAGTATAGGTGCAGGGGGTCTAAGCACTGAAGCTTTCTTT. The chain links TRBV19 to TRBJ1-1; TRBD1 agrees at 7 bases. The CDR3 is made up of 16 amino acids. The ends lost 1 base at V and 4 bases at J; junction bases unmatched: 9. Germline V lookup: CDR1 LNHDA, CDR2 SQIVND (reference sequence).

The rearrangement links TRBV15 to TRBJ2-7; D remains ambiguous. Trimming shortened V by 5 bases and J by 0 bases, and 14 bases separated the two germline ends. The germline V gene has CDR1 LNHNV and CDR2 YYDKDF (reference sequence). The CDR3 is 15 residues long. The CDR3 DNA reads as TGTGCCACCAGCCTCGGCGGCACAATCTCCTACGAGCAGTACTTC. Residues: CATSLGGTISYEQYF.

This rearrangement joins TRBV4-1 to TRBJ2-3; 9 bases map to TRBD1. The CDR3 extends over 19 amino acids. Germline values: CDR1 MGHRA, CDR2 YSYEKL. After removal of 2 bases from V and 2 bases from J, the junction contained 14 bases not matched to a gene. The CDR3 DNA is TGCGCCAGCAGCCAAACAGACTCCCCGGGACAGGGAACCACAGATACGCAGTATTTT. Translated, it gives CASSQTDSPGQGTTDTQYF.

The chain carries TRBV5-1 and TRBJ2-7; 9 nucleotides agree with TRBD1. This CDR3 region has 16 residues. Germline CDR1 SGHRS, CDR2 YFSETQ. Germline trimming cut 3 bases from V and 6 bases from J; bases unmatched to any gene: 13. The CDR3 DNA follows: TGCGCCAGCAGCTCAAGCCTTGACAGGGGGAGATCCGAGCAGTACTTC. Its protein product is CASSSSLDRGRSEQYF.

The chain combines TRBV18 with TRBJ2-7; TRBD1 agrees at 10 bases. The CDR3 is 15 amino acids. V gave up 4 bases and J gave up 7 bases; unmatched junction bases: 10. Germline CDR1 is KGHSH and CDR2 is LQKENI. Here the CDR3 DNA reads TGTGCCAGCTCACGTTCCGGGACAGGGGCGGGTGAGCAGTACTTC. Translating it yields CASSRSGTGAGEQYF.

The chain is built from TRBV15 and TRBJ1-1; D is unclear. CDR1 and CDR2 (germline): LNHNV, YYDKDF (reference sequence). Trimming stripped 11 bases from V and 3 bases from J, with 16 bases between. This CDR3 has 13 amino acids. The chain's CDR3 is CAPQACSDTEAFF. The DNA for the CDR3 is TGTGCCCCCCAGGCATGCAGTGACACTGAAGCTTTCTTT.

This clone has just one count. The V call is TRBV4-1, the J call TRBJ1-3; D is unclear. The CDR3 extends over 11 amino acids. The germline gives CDR1 MGHRA, CDR2 YSYEKL. V was pared by 1 base and J by 9 bases, with 4 bases between. The CDR3 sequence: CASSQGATIYF. CDR3 coding DNA: TGCGCCAGCAGCCAAGGCGCCACCATATATTTT.

Points on this clone: The junction differs from germline at one of its ends, possibly a read error. The chain has TRBV28 and TRBJ2-6; D is possibly TRBD1 (6 bases). The CDR3 is 17 amino acids. In germline, CDR1 is MDHEN, CDR2 SYDVKM. CDR3 residues: CASSPPGTLSRANVLTF. The CDR3 DNA reads as TGTGCCAGCAGTCCCCCCGGGACACTCTCTCGGGCCAACGTCCTGACTTTC.

V and J are TRBV27 and TRBJ2-2, with D maybe TRBD1 (5 bases). The CDR3 totals 15 residues. Trimming pared 5 bases from V and 6 bases from J, leaving 16 bases between. Germline values: CDR1 MNHEY, CDR2 SMNVEV (reference sequence). The CDR3 here is CASSPIGQGAGELFF. As DNA, the CDR3 is TGTGCCAGCAGTCCCATAGGGCAGGGTGCCGGGGAGCTGTTTTTT.

The genes are TRBV4-3 and TRBJ2-1, with 11 positions matching TRBD1. This CDR3 has 15 residues. V dropped 4 bases and J dropped 8; count of bases not matched to a gene: 7. Germline values: CDR1 LGHNA, CDR2 YSLEER. The CDR3 DNA is TGCGCCAGCAGCCGCGGTAGGACAGGGGGCCATGAGCAGTTCTTC. This translates into CASSRGRTGGHEQFF.

The V call is TRBV4-2, the J call TRBJ2-1; 12 bases fit TRBD2. This CDR3 region has 18 residues. The V segment lost 1 base and the J segment 8 bases; nucleotides outside the gene matches: 12. The germline V gene has CDR1 LGHNA and CDR2 YNFKEQ. CDR3 nucleotides: TGTGCCAGCAGCCAAGCCTCCTGGTCTAGCGGGGGGGCGGATGAGCAGTTCTTC. It is translated as CASSQASWSSGGADEQFF.

This CDR3 is CSVVGGRAVVSEQFF. CDR3 sequence (DNA): TGCAGCGTTGTTGGTGGGAGGGCCGTTGTCAGTGAGCAGTTCTTC. V usage is TRBV29-1 and J usage is TRBJ2-1, with 7 bases matching TRBD2. The CDR3 consists of 15 residues. Germline trimming cut 4 bases from V and 9 bases from J; bases unmatched to any gene: 15. Germline CDR1 SQVTM, CDR2 ANQGSEA.

The V gene is TRBV7-2, the J gene TRBJ2-5; tentative D call: TRBD2 (5 bases). This CDR3 has 13 residues. The germline V gene has CDR1 SGHTA and CDR2 FQGNSA. Trimming stripped 4 bases from V and 7 bases from J, with 13 bases between. CDR3 bases: TGTGCCAGCAGCTCTTCAGAGGGCCCGACCCAGTACTTC. Its protein product is CASSSSEGPTQYF. Drawing the rest from reference TRBV7-2 and TRBJ2-5, the complete variable domain is GAGVSQSPSNKVTEKGKDVELRCDPISGHTALYWYRQSLGQGLEFLIYFQGNSAPDKSGLPSDRFSAERTGGSVSTLTIQRTQQEDSAVYLCASSSSEGPTQYFGPGTRLLVL.

The chain has TRBV6-1 and TRBJ1-5; no reliable D call. This CDR3 is built from 12 residues. Germline loops: CDR1 MNHNS, CDR2 SASEGT. V lost 3 bases to trimming and J lost 7 bases, with 7 bases between them. CDR3 nucleotide sequence: TGTGCCAGCAGTGATTCGGGGCAGCCCCAGCATTTT. Its translation: CASSDSGQPQHF.

This chain links TRBV7-2 with TRBJ2-1, with 10 bases fitting TRBD2. The CDR3 consists of 15 residues. The V gene's germline CDR1 is SGHTA and CDR2 FQGNSA. V lost 5 bases and J lost 3; bases outside the gene matches: 4. The CDR3 nucleotides are TGTGCCAGCAGCATAAAGCGGGGGGGCTACAATGAGCAGTTCTTC. The encoded protein is CASSIKRGGYNEQFF.

This chain joins TRBV5-1 and TRBJ2-3, with TRBD2 identical over 7 bases. J was trimmed by 3 bases and V by 4 bases; bases with no gene match: 11. CDR1 SGHRS and CDR2 YFSETQ come from the germline V gene. CDR3 size: 16 residues. The chain's CDR3 is CASSGEGIQGTDTQYF. CDR3 nucleotide sequence: TGCGCCAGCAGCGGGGAGGGAATTCAAGGAACAGATACGCAGTATTTT.

The chain employs TRBV14 and TRBJ1-2; 9 bases align to TRBD1. The CDR3 has 16 residues. J lost 8 bases, V lost 4 bases, and 14 bases had no gene match. Germline CDR1 and CDR2: SGHDN and FVKESK. CDR3 sequence: CASSPFLGTGLRGYTF. CDR3 in DNA: TGTGCCAGCAGCCCGTTTTTGGGGACAGGGCTTCGGGGCTACACCTTC.

The count of this clone is one. This chain joins TRBV21-1 and TRBJ1-6; TRBD1 was called by the table and not checked on the DNA. TRBV21-1 is a pseudogene locus. This CDR3 has 17 residues. In DNA, the CDR3 is TGTGCCAGCCTCCCAAACCCACATCGGACATATAATTCACCCCTCCACTTT. Translated: CASLPNPHRTYNSPLHF.